These 2 T cell receptor beta chains were all obtained from the same sample, sequenced in a study of T cell responses to AZD1222 COVID-19 vaccine. This table comes from immunoSEQ multiplex PCR, and its TCRdb copy is limited to in-frame clones, with some not included. The data contain 100,000 to 150,000 clones, less than 95% of them singletons. This specimen consisted of peripheral blood, obtained on day 0 of AZD1222 vaccination. These receptors all stem from an adult in good health.

The V call is TRBV12-3 or TRBV12-4, the J call TRBJ2-5, with TRBD1 matching over 7 bases. CDR3 length: 13 residues. Trimming removed 6 bases from V and 3 bases from J; junction bases left unmatched: 4. CDR3 nucleotide sequence: TGTGCCAGCAGCCCCGACAGGGAAGAGACCCAGTACTTC. It translates to CASSPDREETQYF.

The J gene is TRBJ2-1, the V gene TRBV19; 11 bases fit TRBD2. The germline V gene encodes CDR1 LNHDA and CDR2 SQIVND (reference sequence). The CDR3 consists of 16 residues. J was trimmed by 5 bases and V by 5 bases; bases with no gene match: 8. The CDR3 sequence is CASSVLSGRANNEQFF. The CDR3 coding sequence is TGTGCCAGTAGTGTGCTTAGCGGGAGGGCAAACAATGAGCAGTTCTTC.